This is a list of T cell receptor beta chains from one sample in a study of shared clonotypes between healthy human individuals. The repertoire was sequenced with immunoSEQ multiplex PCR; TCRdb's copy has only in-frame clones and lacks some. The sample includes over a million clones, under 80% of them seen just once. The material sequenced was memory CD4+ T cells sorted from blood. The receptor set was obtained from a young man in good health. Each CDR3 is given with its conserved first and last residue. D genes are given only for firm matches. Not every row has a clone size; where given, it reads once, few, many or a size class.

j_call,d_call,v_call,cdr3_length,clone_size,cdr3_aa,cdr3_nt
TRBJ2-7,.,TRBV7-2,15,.,CASSLSAAGLYEQYF,TGTGCCAGCAGCTTATCGGCGGCAGGACTCTACGAGCAGTACTTC
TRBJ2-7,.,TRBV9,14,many,CASSVGPGANEQYF,TGTGCCAGCAGCGTAGGGCCGGGGGCGAACGAGCAGTACTTC
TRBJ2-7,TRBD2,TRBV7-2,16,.,CASSLIAGSSSYEQYF,TGTGCCAGCAGCCTCATAGCGGGATCCAGCTCCTACGAGCAGTACTTC
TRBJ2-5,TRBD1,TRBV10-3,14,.,CAISDNPRGETQYF,TGTGCCATCAGTGATAATCCCAGGGGGGAGACCCAGTACTTC
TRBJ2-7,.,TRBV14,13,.,CASSLGAVPEQYF,TGTGCCAGCAGCCTGGGTGCGGTCCCCGAGCAGTACTTC
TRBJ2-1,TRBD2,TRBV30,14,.,CAWTEVAGYNEQFF,TGTGCCTGGACGGAGGTAGCGGGGTACAATGAGCAGTTCTTC
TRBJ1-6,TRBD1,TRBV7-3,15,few,CASSSGQGRNSPLHF,TGTGCCAGCAGCTCTGGACAGGGACGTAATTCACCCCTCCACTTT
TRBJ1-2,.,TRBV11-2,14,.,CASSGQFLNYGYTF,TGTGCCAGCAGCGGACAGTTCCTTAACTATGGCTACACCTTC
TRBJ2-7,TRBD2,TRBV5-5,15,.,CASRRTSGGAYEQYF,TGTGCCAGCAGGCGGACTAGCGGGGGCGCCTACGAGCAGTACTTC
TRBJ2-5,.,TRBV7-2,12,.,CASSRLQETQYF,TGTGCCAGCAGCCGACTACAAGAGACCCAGTACTTC